This T cell receptor beta chain was profiled in a study of T cells in Graves' hyperthyroidism and ophthalmopathy. Amplification yielded TCR beta CDR3 regions, with RNA transcripts as the source. Using the HTBI primer set, a first-round RT-PCR was run on the TCR CDR3. TCRdb processed the multiplex PCR reads anew with MiXCR; each CDR3 protein has one entry. The table includes around 290,000 distinct CDR3 sequences, about an eighth detected once. In this sample, this clonotype turned up many times. The CDR3 sequence is 15 residues long. CDR1 MDHEN and CDR2 SYDVKM come from the germline V gene. Between the trimmed V and J ends, which lost 1 base and 9 bases, there was a span of 16 bases.

The rearrangement links TRBV28 to TRBJ1-5; D remains ambiguous. Sequenced input: blood. This clonotype originated in a woman aged 35 to 49 with Graves' hyperthyroidism. The CDR3 coding sequence is TGTGCCAGCAGTTTATTAAGCGTACCCTCGGGGCCCCAGCATTTT. This gives the protein CASSLLSVPSGPQHF.